This passage covers 27 T cell receptor beta chains from one sample sequenced in a study of T cells after yellow fever vaccination. TCRdb ran MiXCR on the 5' RACE reads and lists one entry per CDR3 protein. The profile shows about 22,000 distinct CDR3 sequences, roughly 5.5% of them singletons. The sequencing used PBMCs, either bulk or a sorted T-cell subset (CD4+, CD8+, memory, or dextramer-sorted; not recorded which), collected approximately 47 days after the first yellow fever vaccination. These receptor sequences come from a man younger than 35 who received the YFV17D yellow fever vaccine.

Many counts were recorded for this clonotype. The chain carries TRBV7-2 and TRBJ2-1, with TRBD2 as a possible D gene (6 bases). Per the germline V gene, CDR1 is SGHTA and CDR2 is FQGNSA. V was shortened by 9 bases and J by 4 bases, with 16 bases between the two germline ends. CDR3 length: 14 residues. The CDR3 DNA follows: TGTGCCAGTAGACGGGCGGGGCCATACAATGAGCAGTTCTTC. Translating gives CASRRAGPYNEQFF.

The sample holds many counts of this clonotype. The chain combines TRBV28 with TRBJ1-6; TRBD1 is a possible D gene (5 bases). Germline V gene data show CDR1 as MDHEN and CDR2 as SYDVKM. Trimming cost V 11 bases and J 3 bases, with 8 bases left between them. The CDR3 extends over 12 amino acids. The DNA of the CDR3 is TGTGCCGCAGGGAACTATAATTCACCCCTCCACTTT. It specifies CAAGNYNSPLHF.

At least ten counts were recorded for this clonotype. V is TRBV4-2 and J is TRBJ2-7; D is unclear. This CDR3 has 14 residues. Deletions cut 0 bases from V and 2 bases from J, with 8 bases between. Germline V gene lookup returns CDR1 LGHNA and CDR2 YNFKEQ. In nucleotides, the CDR3 is TGTGCCAGCAGCCAAGAGGTCCCAACCTACGAGCAGTACTTC. Amino acids: CASSQEVPTYEQYF.

In its sample, this clonotype is medium-sized. The chain employs TRBV7-2 and TRBJ2-3, with D possibly TRBD1 on 5 matching bases. Trimming removed 4 bases at V and 5 bases at J, with 13 bases between. The CDR3 consists of 14 residues. In germline, CDR1 is SGHTA, CDR2 FQGNSA. This CDR3 reads CASSSTRVGDTQYF. DNA of the CDR3: TGTGCCAGCAGCTCGACCAGGGTCGGAGATACGCAGTATTTT.

This clonotype appeared many times. The gene calls are TRBV9 and TRBJ2-6; D is undetermined. CDR3 length: 14 amino acids. CDR1 is SGDLS and CDR2 is YYNGEE in the germline V gene. Trimming took off 0 bases at V and 4 bases at J, with 5 bases between the two ends. CDR3 in DNA: TGTGCCAGCAGCGTAGATGCAGGGGCCAACGTCCTGACTTTC. Amino acids: CASSVDAGANVLTF. The complete variable domain, with remaining parts taken from reference TRBV9 and TRBJ2-6, reads DSGVTQTPKHLITATGQRVTLRCSPRSGDLSVYWYQQSLDQGLQFLIQYYNGEERAKGNILERFSAQQFPDLHSELNLSSLELGDSALYFCASSVDAGANVLTFGAGSRLTVL.

This clonotype was observed many times. V usage is TRBV30 and J usage is TRBJ2-7; D possibly matches TRBD1 or TRBD2 (5 bases each). This CDR3 has 13 residues. CDR1 is GTSNPN and CDR2 is SVGIG in the germline V gene (reference sequence). V was clipped by 6 bases and J by 1 base, with 13 bases between them. In DNA, the CDR3 is TGTGCCTGTCACCGGGACGGATCCTACGAGCAGTACTTC. Its protein product is CACHRDGSYEQYF.

This clonotype came up many times. In DNA, the CDR3 is TGTGCCAGCAGCCTAGGGGGGACAGGGAGCTCCTACAATGAGCAGTTCTTC. Encoded protein: CASSLGGTGSSYNEQFF. V usage is TRBV11-2 and J usage is TRBJ2-1, with 9 bases matching TRBD1. V dropped 5 bases and J dropped 0; count of bases not matched to a gene: 8. Germline V gene sequence: CDR1 SGHAT, CDR2 FQNNGV. The CDR3 is made up of 17 amino acids.

This clonotype was recorded at least ten times. The CDR3 DNA follows: TGCGCCAGCAGCGCGGCAAACACCGGGGAGCTGTTTTTT. This gives the protein CASSAANTGELFF. The rearrangement uses TRBV5-1 and TRBJ2-2; no definite D call. Per germline, CDR1 SGHRS and CDR2 YFSETQ. The CDR3 runs 13 residues. V dropped 4 bases and J dropped 2 bases, with 6 bases sitting between them. The complete variable domain, with remaining parts taken from reference TRBV5-1 and TRBJ2-2, reads KAGVTQTPRYLIKTRGQQVTLSCSPISGHRSVSWYQQTPGQGLQFLFEYFSETQRNKGNFPGRFSGRQFSNSRSEMNVSTLELGDSALYLCASSAANTGELFFGEGSRLTVL.

This clonotype was recorded many times. This rearrangement joins TRBV5-1 to TRBJ2-3; weak D call: TRBD2 (7 bases). The germline V and J ends were trimmed by 2 bases and 4 bases, with 14 bases remaining between them. This CDR3 spans 15 amino acids. Germline values: CDR1 SGHRS, CDR2 YFSETQ. In DNA, the CDR3 is TGCGCCAGCAGCTTATCGGGGGGCGGCCCAGATACGCAGTATTTT. Protein sequence: CASSLSGGGPDTQYF. Full variable domain (rest looked up from reference TRBV5-1 and TRBJ2-3): KAGVTQTPRYLIKTRGQQVTLSCSPISGHRSVSWYQQTPGQGLQFLFEYFSETQRNKGNFPGRFSGRQFSNSRSEMNVSTLELGDSALYLCASSLSGGGPDTQYFGPGTRLTVL.

This clonotype came up many times. This chain joins TRBV27 and TRBJ1-1, with TRBD1 as a possible D gene (6 bases). This CDR3 region has 14 residues. V dropped 6 bases and J dropped 11 bases, with 22 bases sitting between them. Germline V gene sequence: CDR1 MNHEY, CDR2 SMNVEV (reference sequence). DNA of the CDR3: TGTGCCAGCAGCTGGGACACCTCCGAGGCTCGGGCTTTCTTT. Translating it yields CASSWDTSEARAFF.

This clonotype occurred many times. The V gene is TRBV5-1, the J gene TRBJ2-5, with 13 bases fitting TRBD2. Germline CDR1 and CDR2: SGHRS and YFSETQ. With V trimmed by 4 bases and J by 1 base, 4 bases remained unmatched. The CDR3 runs 16 residues. The CDR3 sequence is CASSRLAGGLQETQYF. Here the CDR3 DNA reads TGCGCCAGCAGCAGACTAGCGGGGGGCCTCCAAGAGACCCAGTACTTC.

This clonotype was observed at least ten times. This rearrangement joins TRBV12-3 or TRBV12-4 to TRBJ2-2; possibly TRBD1 for D (6 bases). There are 13 residues in the CDR3. Trimming removed 6 bases at V and 4 bases at J, with 9 bases between. The CDR3 loop is CASRIGGTGELFF. CDR3 DNA sequence: TGTGCCAGCAGGATAGGGGGCACCGGGGAGCTGTTTTTT.

In regard to this clonotype: The junction departs from the called germline gene at one end, perhaps through a read error. The rearrangement uses TRBV4-3 and TRBJ2-7; 7 bases line up with TRBD1. This CDR3 comprises 16 residues. The germline gives CDR1 LGHNA, CDR2 YSLEER. Here the CDR3 reads CASSQDPRGLPCEQYF. The CDR3 DNA reads TGCGCCAGTAGCCAAGATCCAAGGGGGCTACCCTGCGAGCAGTACTTC.

With regard to this clonotype: A much larger clone lies one base from this, so it may be a read error. The gene calls are TRBV15 and TRBJ2-5; D ambiguous. Germline lookup yields CDR1 LNHNV and CDR2 YYDKDF (reference sequence). The V end was cut by 3 bases, the J end by 3 bases, with 8 bases between. The CDR3 extends over 13 amino acids. The CDR3 loop reads CATSSLYKETQYF. DNA of the CDR3: TGTGCCACCAGCAGTCTTTATAAAGAGACCCAGTACTTC.

Ten or more counts support this clonotype. The genes are TRBV7-2 and TRBJ2-7, with unresolved D. CDR1 and CDR2 (germline): SGHTA, FQGNSA. The CDR3 has 13 amino acids. The V and J ends lost 5 bases and 6 bases respectively, with 14 bases between them. The CDR3 bases are TGTGCCAGCAGCCTCAACTTAACGCCCGAGCAGTACTTC. This translates into CASSLNLTPEQYF.

To note about this clonotype: A much larger clonotype is one base distant, so this may be a read error. V gene TRBV7-2 combines with J gene TRBJ2-5; D call uncertain. This CDR3 has 15 amino acids. Germline assignment: CDR1 SGHTA and CDR2 FQGNSA. Trimming pared 1 base from V and 2 bases from J, leaving 11 bases between. The CDR3 sequence: CASSLGLVPQETQYF. The CDR3 region has the DNA TGTGCCAGCAGCTTAGGGCTAGTTCCTCAAGAGACCCAGTACTTC.

The sample holds many counts of this clonotype. The gene calls are TRBV20-1 and TRBJ1-6, with a weak D call TRBD1 (5 bases). This CDR3 region has 17 residues. The germline V and J ends were trimmed by 1 base and 0 bases, with 13 bases remaining between them. Per the germline V gene, CDR1 is DFQATT and CDR2 is SNEGSKA (reference sequence). CDR3 sequence (DNA): TGCAGTGCTAGAGTACCAGGGTACAGCTCCTATAATTCACCCCTCCACTTT. Encoded protein: CSARVPGYSSYNSPLHF.

This clonotype was counted ten times or more. This chain uses TRBV7-2 with TRBJ2-5, with TRBD2 identical over 9 bases. Germline lookup yields CDR1 SGHTA and CDR2 FQGNSA. This CDR3 comprises 15 residues. J was trimmed by 1 base and V by 5 bases; bases with no gene match: 5. The DNA for the CDR3 is TGTGCCAGCAGCCCGACTAGCGGCATCCAAGAGACCCAGTACTTC. This sequence encodes CASSPTSGIQETQYF. The entire variable domain, with the rest obtained from reference TRBV7-2 and TRBJ2-5, is as follows: GAGVSQSPSNKVTEKGKDVELRCDPISGHTALYWYRQSLGQGLEFLIYFQGNSAPDKSGLPSDRFSAERTGGSVSTLTIQRTQQEDSAVYLCASSPTSGIQETQYFGPGTRLLVL.

At least ten counts were recorded for this clonotype. This rearrangement joins TRBV5-1 to TRBJ2-6, with D possibly TRBD1 on 5 matching bases. V was trimmed by 0 bases and J by 0 bases, leaving 10 bases between them. The CDR3 runs to 17 residues. In germline, CDR1 is SGHRS, CDR2 YFSETQ. CDR3 in DNA: TGCGCCAGCAGCTTGGCCGACAGTAGCTCTGGGGCCAACGTCCTGACTTTC. It yields the protein CASSLADSSSGANVLTF.

This clonotype was picked up many times. At one end the junction does not follow the germline gene, possibly because of a read error. The chain joins TRBV5-5 to TRBJ2-6; D gene uncertain. From germline, CDR1 is SGHKS and CDR2 YYEKEE (reference sequence). There are 14 residues in the CDR3. The CDR3: CASTLLSGANVLTF. CDR3 DNA: TGTGCCAGCACCTTGCTCTCGGGGGCCAACGTCCTGACTTTC.

This clonotype was seen at least ten times. The rearrangement joins TRBV5-1 to TRBJ2-7; no clear D gene. Trimming pared 1 base from V and 2 bases from J, leaving 16 bases between. Germline V gene data show CDR1 as SGHRS and CDR2 as YFSETQ. The CDR3 contains 16 residues. As DNA, the CDR3 is TGCGCCAGCAGCTTGTCGTCATTCGGCGAAGCCTACGAGCAGTACGTC. Translated, it gives CASSLSSFGEAYEQYV.

The chain recombines TRBV28 with TRBJ2-7; D is possibly TRBD2 (6 bases). CDR1 is MDHEN, CDR2 SYDVKM, per germline. This CDR3 comprises 13 residues. The ends were cut back, 11 bases at V and 0 bases at J, with 14 bases in the middle. CDR3 region: CAAWRDGSYEQYF. The DNA for the CDR3 is TGTGCCGCTTGGAGGGACGGCTCCTACGAGCAGTACTTC.

This clonotype has at least ten counts. The rearrangement uses TRBV27 and TRBJ2-5; D is possibly TRBD1 (5 bases). CDR1 and CDR2 (germline): MNHEY, SMNVEV (reference sequence). There are 15 residues in the CDR3. V was cut by 5 bases and J by 0 bases, with 13 bases left in between. CDR3 in amino acids: CASSKTGTYQETQYF. The CDR3 DNA is TGTGCCAGCAGTAAAACAGGAACGTACCAAGAGACCCAGTACTTC.

This clonotype was picked up many times. V is TRBV11-2 and J is TRBJ1-1; 10 nucleotides match TRBD1. From germline, CDR1 is SGHAT and CDR2 FQNNGV. This CDR3 contains 16 residues. The trim removed 3 bases at V and 4 bases at J, leaving 8 bases unmatched. The CDR3 here is CASSFGQGGSRTEAFF. The CDR3 DNA is TGTGCCAGCAGCTTTGGACAGGGGGGGTCGCGCACTGAAGCTTTCTTT.

This clonotype showed up many times. The chain has TRBV2 and TRBJ2-1, with TRBD2 identical over 9 bases. CDR1 and CDR2 from the germline V gene are SNHLY and FYNNEI. J lost 4 bases, V lost 6 bases, and 7 bases had no gene match. The CDR3 covers 15 residues. CDR3 in DNA: TGTGCCAGCAGGATCGGCGGGGGGGGATACAATGAGCAGTTCTTC. It is translated as CASRIGGGGYNEQFF.

This clonotype occurred many times. The chain carries TRBV5-1 and TRBJ1-1, with TRBD1 identical over 9 bases. In germline, CDR1 is SGHRS, CDR2 YFSETQ. V shed 5 bases, J shed 0 bases, and the junction held 14 bases outside the gene matches. The CDR3 is made up of 18 amino acids. This CDR3 is CASSSSWTGALMNTEAFF. The CDR3 nucleotides are TGCGCCAGCAGTTCCTCCTGGACAGGGGCCTTAATGAACACTGAAGCTTTCTTT.

This clonotype appeared many times. CDR3: CASRGIRDQETQYF. The CDR3, as DNA: TGTGCCAGCAGAGGTATCCGGGACCAAGAGACCCAGTACTTC. The chain combines TRBV6-2 or TRBV6-3 with TRBJ2-5; no clear D gene. Germline values: CDR1 MNHEY, CDR2 SVGEGT. There are 14 residues in the CDR3. V shed 6 bases and J shed 0 bases, with 11 bases lying between them.